These 14 T cell receptor beta chains came from one sample sequenced in a study of blood T cell repertoires in COVID-19. Assay used: immunoSEQ multiplex PCR; TCRdb lists only in-frame clones, some missing. The data contain 200,000 to 250,000 clones, about 83% of them singletons. The specimen was peripheral blood. These receptors all come from a man aged 25-40 years who had recovered from COVID-19.

This chain uses TRBV6-5 with TRBJ1-5; TRBD1 agrees at 7 bases. The germline CDR1 and CDR2 sequences are MNHEY and SVGAGI. J gave up 7 bases and V 5 bases, and 8 bases lay outside the gene matches. The CDR3 contains 14 residues. In DNA form, the CDR3 reads TGTGCCAGCAGTATACAGGGGCTGGGGCAGCCCCAGCATTTT. It translates to CASSIQGLGQPQHF.

This sequence joins TRBV6-6 and TRBJ1-5; no clear D. Germline V gene sequence: CDR1 MNHNY, CDR2 SVGAGI (reference sequence). With 6 bases removed from V and 1 base from J, the gap between germline ends came to 7 bases. The CDR3 has 13 amino acids. CDR3 bases: TGTGCCAGCAGCGGGGAGAGCAATCAGCCCCAGCATTTT. Translating gives CASSGESNQPQHF.

The gene calls are TRBV6-5 and TRBJ1-1, with D possibly matching TRBD1 (6 bases). Trimming removed 5 bases at V and 3 bases at J, with 13 bases between. Germline V gives CDR1 MNHEY, CDR2 SVGAGI. The CDR3 is 14 amino acids. This CDR3 is CASSPDRSYTEAFF. In DNA form, the CDR3 reads TGTGCCAGCAGTCCTGACAGGAGCTACACTGAAGCTTTCTTT.

The V gene is TRBV18, the J gene TRBJ1-5; no definite D call. Trimming pared 3 bases from V and 0 bases from J, leaving 3 bases between. CDR3 length: 13 residues. The germline CDR1 and CDR2 sequences are KGHSH and LQKENI. This CDR3 reads CASSPNSNQPQHF. The CDR3, as DNA: TGTGCCAGCTCACCCAATAGCAATCAGCCCCAGCATTTT.

V gene TRBV19 combines with J gene TRBJ1-3; the match to TRBD1 covers 8 bases. V shed 3 bases and J 4 bases; nucleotides not matched to a gene: 17. The CDR3 extends over 19 amino acids. Germline-derived CDR1 and CDR2 are LNHDA and SQIVND (reference sequence). This CDR3 is CASSILGTGTRGIGNTIYF. The CDR3 nucleotides read TGTGCCAGTAGTATCTTGGGGACAGGTACAAGGGGAATCGGAAACACCATATATTTT.

The rearrangement joins TRBV3-1 (or the pseudogene TRBV3-2) to TRBJ2-3; tentative D call: TRBD2 (5 bases). CDR3 length equals 16 residues. Per germline, CDR1 LGHDT and CDR2 YNNKEL (reference sequence). Trimming stripped 0 bases from V and 2 bases from J, with 12 bases between. The CDR3 sequence: CASSQDIGLYTDTQYF. The DNA for the CDR3 is TGTGCCAGCAGCCAAGATATAGGACTGTACACAGATACGCAGTATTTT.

The chain combines TRBV5-1 with TRBJ2-3; D perhaps matches TRBD2 (7 bases). V was cut by 5 bases and J by 4 bases, with 20 bases left in between. CDR3 length: 16 residues. Germline CDR1 and CDR2: SGHRS and YFSETQ. The CDR3: CASRGGGPSVSDTQYF. DNA for the CDR3: TGCGCCAGCAGAGGGGGGGGACCCTCCGTCTCAGATACGCAGTATTTT.

In DNA form, the CDR3 reads TGCGCCAGCAGTGACAGGGGCCTCTCCTACAATGAGCAGTTCTTC. Translation: CASSDRGLSYNEQFF. The chain links TRBV5-1 to TRBJ2-1; 8 bases line up with TRBD1. The CDR3 consists of 15 residues. The V segment lost 5 bases and the J segment 0 bases; nucleotides outside the gene matches: 4. The germline V gene encodes CDR1 SGHRS and CDR2 YFSETQ. Supplemented by reference TRBV5-1 and TRBJ2-1, the full variable domain reads KAGVTQTPRYLIKTRGQQVTLSCSPISGHRSVSWYQQTPGQGLQFLFEYFSETQRNKGNFPGRFSGRQFSNSRSEMNVSTLELGDSALYLCASSDRGLSYNEQFFGPGTRLTVL.

This clone was counted once. This sequence joins TRBV28 and TRBJ2-4; 9 nucleotides match TRBD1. The CDR3 covers 13 residues. CDR1 and CDR2 (germline): MDHEN, SYDVKM. J lost 16 bases, V lost 4 bases, and 11 bases had no gene match. The CDR3 nucleotides read TGTGCCAGCAGTTCACAGGGGGCCGGAAAAGGATACTTC. It yields the protein CASSSQGAGKGYF.

The chain links TRBV2 to TRBJ1-2; 7 bases are a match to TRBD1. The CDR3 contains 15 residues. Germline V gene sequence: CDR1 SNHLY, CDR2 FYNNEI. Losses at the gene ends were 3 bases for V and 3 bases for J; bases not matched to a gene: 7. CDR3 region: CASSERTGTDYGYTF. The CDR3 nucleotides are TGTGCCAGCAGTGAGAGGACTGGGACAGACTATGGCTACACCTTC. Full variable domain (rest looked up from reference TRBV2 and TRBJ1-2): EPEVTQTPSHQVTQMGQEVILRCVPISNHLYFYWYRQILGQKVEFLVSFYNNEISEKSEIFDDQFSVERPDGSNFTLKIRSTKLEDSAMYFCASSERTGTDYGYTFGSGTRLTVV.

In its sample, this clone was seen a few times. V usage is TRBV28 and J usage is TRBJ1-1; D unclear. This CDR3 contains 13 residues. The V end lost 7 bases, the J end lost 1 base, and 10 bases lay between the germline ends. The germline CDR1 and CDR2 sequences are MDHEN and SYDVKM. The CDR3 DNA reads as TGTGCCAGCATAGCCGGATGGAACACTGAAGCTTTCTTT. Amino acid sequence: CASIAGWNTEAFF. Looking up the rest from reference TRBV28 and TRBJ1-1 gives the full variable domain: DVKVTQSSRYLVKRTGEKVFLECVQDMDHENMFWYRQDPGLGLRLIYFSYDVKMKEKGDIPEGYSVSREKKERFSLILESASTNQTSMYLCASIAGWNTEAFFGQGTRLTVV.

The chain recombines TRBV7-7 with TRBJ2-5; 10 bases are a match to TRBD1. The V segment lost 5 bases and the J segment 2 bases; nucleotides outside the gene matches: 5. The germline CDR1 and CDR2 sequences are SSHAT and FNYEAQ (reference sequence). CDR3 length: 15 amino acids. The CDR3 protein is CASSRDRGPQETQYF. CDR3 bases: TGTGCCAGCAGCCGGGACAGGGGACCTCAAGAGACCCAGTACTTC.

This clone was seen only once. The V gene is TRBV7-2, the J gene TRBJ2-3; TRBD2 aligns across 9 bases. The CDR3 loop spans 17 amino acids. V lost 3 bases, J lost 0 bases, and 7 bases stayed unmatched. CDR1 and CDR2 (germline): SGHTA, FQGNSA. The CDR3 here is CASSFSRGGPSTDTQYF. Written as DNA, the CDR3 is TGTGCCAGCAGCTTCTCGCGGGGGGGCCCTAGCACAGATACGCAGTATTTT.

The V and J genes are TRBV6-5 and TRBJ1-1; the D gene is possibly TRBD1 (5 bases). The CDR3 consists of 13 residues. V gave up 6 bases and J gave up 2 bases, with 10 bases separating them. The germline V gene encodes CDR1 MNHEY and CDR2 SVGAGI. Written as DNA, the CDR3 is TGTGCCAGCAGCACGGGACTTAACACTGAAGCTTTCTTT. Protein product: CASSTGLNTEAFF.